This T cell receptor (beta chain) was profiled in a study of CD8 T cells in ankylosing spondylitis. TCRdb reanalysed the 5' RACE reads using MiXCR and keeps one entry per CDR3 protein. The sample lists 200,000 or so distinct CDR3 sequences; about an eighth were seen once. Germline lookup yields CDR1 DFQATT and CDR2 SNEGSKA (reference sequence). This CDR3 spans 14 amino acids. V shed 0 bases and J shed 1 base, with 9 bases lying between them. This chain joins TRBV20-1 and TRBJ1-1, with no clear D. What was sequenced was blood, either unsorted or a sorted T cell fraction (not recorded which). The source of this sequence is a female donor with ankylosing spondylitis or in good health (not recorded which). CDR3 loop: CSAREAGPNTEAFF. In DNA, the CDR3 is TGCAGTGCTAGAGAGGCAGGCCCGAACACTGAAGCTTTCTTT.